This is a list of T cell receptor beta chains from one sample in a study of blood T cell repertoires in COVID-19. TCRdb keeps only in-frame clones here, not all; method: immunoSEQ multiplex PCR. Of 55,000 to 75,000 clones in the sample, over 75% were seen once. Sequencing used peripheral blood. The receptors originated from a man at least 80 years old with active or convalescent COVID-19. Each CDR3 is given with its conserved first and last residue. D genes are given only for firm matches. Size values are once, few and many counts, or a class for expanded clones, and some rows have none.

TRBD2	NA	18	TRBV25-1	TRBJ2-5	TGTGCCAGCAGTGAATACCCTCCTACTAGCGGGGGCATAGAGACCCAGTACTTC	CASSEYPPTSGGIETQYF
NA	NA	15	TRBV19	TRBJ2-7	TGTGCCAGTAGTACTAGCTTTTCCATGACCTACGAGCAGTACTTC	CASSTSFSMTYEQYF
TRBD2	NA	15	TRBV2	TRBJ2-1	TGTGCCAGCAGTGATTGGCTAGCGGGGGGTAATGAGCAGTTCTTC	CASSDWLAGGNEQFF
NA	NA	14	TRBV6-2/TRBV6-3	TRBJ1-1	TGTGCCAGCAGTAGACAGGCGGGGAACACTGAAGCTTTCTTT	CASSRQAGNTEAFF
TRBD1	NA	15	TRBV5-4	TRBJ2-3	TGTGCCAGCAGCTTGGCAGGGGGCTTCACAGATACGCAGTATTTT	CASSLAGGFTDTQYF
TRBD1	NA	16	TRBV18	TRBJ2-5	TGTACCAGCTCACCACCGGGACAGGGGGTCCAAGAGACCCAGTACTTC	CTSSPPGQGVQETQYF
NA	NA	13	TRBV5-1	TRBJ1-2	TGCGCCAGCAGCTTGGCCTCCGGAGGCGGCTACACCTTC	CASSLASGGGYTF
TRBD2	once	15	TRBV14	TRBJ2-7	TGTGCCAGCAGCCCAACAACAGCGGGAGGAGGCGAGCAGTACTTC	CASSPTTAGGGEQYF
NA	NA	15	TRBV6-5	TRBJ2-6	TGTGCCAGCAGTTACCGGCGGCCCGGGGCCAACGTCCTGACTTTC	CASSYRRPGANVLTF
NA	NA	13	TRBV5-4	TRBJ2-1	TGTGCCAGCAGCCACGTCCAGGGAAATGAGCAGTTCTTC	CASSHVQGNEQFF
NA	NA	15	TRBV7-6	TRBJ1-4	TGTGCCAGCAGCTTAACAGGGATGGCTAATGAAAAACTGTTTTTT	CASSLTGMANEKLFF
TRBD2	NA	13	TRBV7-3	TRBJ2-7	TGTGCCAGCGGTCGGACTAGCGGGTACGAGCAGTACTTC	CASGRTSGYEQYF
TRBD1	NA	14	TRBV5-1	TRBJ1-1	TGCGCCAGCAGCGCCATCGGGACAGATAGGATTCCCGTCTTT	CASSAIGTDRIPVF
NA	NA	14	TRBV7-8	TRBJ1-1	TGTGCCAGCAGCTACATATCATCGAACACTGAAGCTTTCTTT	CASSYISSNTEAFF
NA	NA	13	TRBV10-3	TRBJ2-1	TGTGCCATCAGTCTACAGTCCTACAATGAGCAGTTCTTC	CAISLQSYNEQFF
TRBD1	once	14	TRBV19	TRBJ1-2	TGTGCCAGTAGCTACAGGGGGCTTGGCTATGGCTACACCTTC	CASSYRGLGYGYTF
NA	NA	14	TRBV18	TRBJ2-3	TGTGCCAGCTCACCTAGCAGCCGCACAGATACGCAGTATTTT	CASSPSSRTDTQYF
TRBD2	NA	16	TRBV18	TRBJ2-2	TGTGCCAGCTCACCGTCCCTAGCGGGAGCCACCGGGGAGCTGTTTTTT	CASSPSLAGATGELFF
NA	NA	12	TRBV29-1	TRBJ2-2	TGCAGCGTTGATCCAGGGGCCGGGGAGCTGTTTTTT	CSVDPGAGELFF
NA	few	13	TRBV12-3/TRBV12-4	TRBJ1-3	TGTGCCAGCAGCCCAGCGGGGGGAAACACCATATATTTT	CASSPAGGNTIYF
TRBD1	NA	16	TRBV15	TRBJ2-2	TGTGCCACCAGCAGAGAGAGGACAGGGACCACCGGGGAGCTGTTTTTT	CATSRERTGTTGELFF
TRBD1	NA	16	TRBV28	TRBJ2-7	TGTGCCAGCAGTTTAATTGCGGGACAGGGCTTCCACGAGCAGTACTTC	CASSLIAGQGFHEQYF
NA	NA	15	TRBV5-1	TRBJ1-3	TGCGCCAGCAGCTTCCGCGGGGTCCGGGGAAACACCATATATTTT	CASSFRGVRGNTIYF
NA	NA	16	TRBV4-3	TRBJ2-2	TGCGCCAGCAGCCAAGATACAGGAGGGTTGATGGGGGAGCTGTTTTTT	CASSQDTGGLMGELFF
TRBD2	NA	14	TRBV6-5	TRBJ2-3	TGTGCCAGCAGTTCCCGACTAGCGGGAGGATCGCAGTATTTT	CASSSRLAGGSQYF
TRBD1	NA	16	TRBV7-6	TRBJ1-1	TGTGCCAGCAGCCCAATACGGGGACAGGGGAACACTGAAGCTTTCTTT	CASSPIRGQGNTEAFF
TRBD1	NA	13	TRBV7-3	TRBJ2-2	TGTGCCAGCAGCTCTAGGGGGCCCGGGGAGCTGTTTTTT	CASSSRGPGELFF
NA	NA	14	TRBV7-2	TRBJ2-4	TGTGCCAGCACCGCCGGGGTTGTTGTGGACATTCAGTACTTC	CASTAGVVVDIQYF
TRBD1	NA	13	TRBV7-8	TRBJ2-1	TGTGCCAGCAGCGCGGACAGGGACAATGAGCAGTTCTTC	CASSADRDNEQFF
NA	NA	13	TRBV6-5	TRBJ1-5	TGTGCCAGCAGCAGACAGTACGGACAGCCCCAGCATTTT	CASSRQYGQPQHF
NA	few	16	TRBV6-1	TRBJ1-6	TGTGCCAGCAGTGAAATTTTAGGACAGACTAATTCACCCCTCCACTTT	CASSEILGQTNSPLHF
NA	NA	15	TRBV12-2	TRBJ2-3	TGTGCAATTCCAGGGGGCGGGAGGGTCACAGATACGCAGTATTTT	CAIPGGGRVTDTQYF
TRBD1	NA	18	TRBV19	TRBJ1-2	TGTGCCAGTAGTGCGACCGGGACAGGAGCATATCTTTTAAATGGCTACACCTTC	CASSATGTGAYLLNGYTF
NA	NA	11	TRBV28	TRBJ1-5	TGTGCCGGGGGCCATCCTCAGCCCCAGCATTTT	CAGGHPQPQHF
TRBD2	NA	15	TRBV28	TRBJ2-7	TGTGCCAGCAGACCCGGGACTAGCGGGAGGGTCGAGCAGTACTTC	CASRPGTSGRVEQYF
TRBD1	few	12	TRBV19	TRBJ1-1	TGTGCCAGTAGTATGACAGGGGGCGAAGCTTTCTTT	CASSMTGGEAFF